The clone carrying this T cell receptor beta chain was seen more than once but under ten times. V gave up 0 bases and J gave up 3 bases; unmatched junction bases: 11. In germline, CDR1 is SGHRS, CDR2 YFSETQ. This CDR3 region has 17 residues. The sample is drawn from a study of T-cell memory formation after mild COVID-19. TCRdb re-derived calls from the 5' RACE reads in MiXCR, one entry per CDR3 protein. The repertoire has 150,000 to 200,000 distinct CDR3 sequences, less than 40% of them found once; the top ten carry around 12%. This chain connects TRBV5-1 to TRBJ2-7; 8 nucleotides agree with TRBD1. The specimen sequenced was PBMCs or a T cell subset sorted from them (not recorded which). The TCR originated in an adult woman who had mild COVID-19 (a few samples of this study predate the infection). Cell type and time point are not known. CDR3 bases: TGCGCCAGCAGCTTGGGGCCAGGGGGCTCCATTCTCTACGAGCAGTACTTC. Translation gives CASSLGPGGSILYEQYF.